This T cell receptor (beta chain) was found in a study of vaccination effects on CD4 cells after COVID-19 (dated by TCRdb to between 2021 and 2024). For the wider study: Each participant got two doses of an mRNA SARS-CoV-2 vaccine, either BNT162b2 or mRNA-1273. The study compared SARS-CoV-2 spike-specific CD4+ TCR repertoires before and after mRNA vaccination in COVID-19 convalescent patients and infection-naive vaccine recipients. A total of ten to eleven COVID-19 convalescent patients and 4 SARS-CoV-2-naive healthy vaccine recipients were included in the full study. In the study, cultures from other donors were sequenced using the Oncomine TCR Beta short-read assay on an Illumina iSeq 100. Here is what the overall study found, with its caveats: Limitations of the study were the small number of convalescent patients and the absence of early post-infection timepoints. In healthy vaccine recipients, vaccine-induced clones were almost all SARS-CoV-2 mono-reactive, with only 1 of 255 being cross-reactive with common cold coronaviruses. At late post-vaccination timepoints, both infection-induced and vaccine-induced clones showed marked clonal contraction, consistent with waning T cell responses.

As for this clone: Its antigen specificity is not known. No base quality values were provided; no much bigger clone lies one nucleotide off.

The ViraFEST assay stimulated PBMC with viral peptide pools and then used TCR sequencing to identify antigen-specific CD4+ T cell clonotypes by expansion. After approximately 11 days of culture, CD4+ T cells were isolated with the EasySep CD4+ T cell isolation kit. Healthy vaccine recipients had no prior SARS-CoV-2 infection, confirmed by negative nucleocapsid antibodies before and after vaccination. Each well held under 2.5 million PBMC cultured in IMDM containing approximately 5.3% human AB serum, roughly 9.6 IU/ml IL-2 and gentamicin, along with 10 ug/ml peptides. On days 3 and 7, half of the culture medium was replaced with fresh IL-2-containing medium. Each peptide stimulation condition was cultured in triplicate wells unless otherwise noted. PBMC were separated from whole blood using Ficoll-Paque Plus gradient centrifugation and were then either cryopreserved at -140C or used fresh. Overlapping peptide pools spanned the spike proteins of SARS-CoV-2 and the common cold coronaviruses HCoV-NL63, HCoV-OC43 and HCoV-229E. The QIAamp micro DNA kit was used to extract genomic DNA from the cultured CD4+ T cells.

Receptors were amplified or captured by the immunoSEQ multiplex PCR assay. DNA from the cultured, isolated CD4+ T cells was subjected to TCR beta CDR3 sequencing. In the paper's pipeline: Non-productive TCR sequences were discarded, and reads were trimmed to the CDR3 region, with only CDR3s of 7 or more amino acids retained. The MANAFEST web app was used to pick out antigen-specific clonotypes by comparing their expansion in peptide wells with that in reference cultures. For clones to be considered positive, expansion at FDR<0.05 versus reference and all other wells, an odds ratio above 5, and a frequency above 0.1% in two replicate wells were required. A clonotype was defined as cross-reactive if the clonotype was significantly expanded both in SARS-CoV-2 spike wells and in at least one common cold coronavirus spike condition. Levenshtein distance calculated with the stringdist R package was used to assess CDR3 similarity, and unrooted trees were constructed with ape in R 3.6.1. In TCRdb, the immuneACCESS table is reduced to in-frame sequences with V and J assigned. These tables do not hold every clone; where another copy was compared, an unresolved V gene accounts for under half, and the others remain unexplained. V and J calls and clone size are given by that table; D and trimming were obtained from the DNA. The sample table shows about 41,000 clones, and roughly 82% are seen once. Together, the top ten hold around 2.8% of the sample.

Trimmed from V: 2 bases; trimmed from J: 6 bases; junction bases lacking a gene match: 4. Based on the germline V gene (reference sequence), the CDR1 and CDR2 sequences are LNHDA and SQIVND. The CDR3 covers 14 residues, taking in both the cysteine and the phenylalanine. Only CDR3 DNA remains: 42 bases, in frame from the first base. The source of this sequence is a human donor who received a COVID-19 vaccine. The sample was CD4+ T cells from PBMCs cultured with HCoV-NL63 spike peptides, taken before COVID-19 vaccination. The cell subset or site label, as the study defines it: HCoV-NL63 spike overlapping peptide pool stimulation. The chain couples TRBV19 to TRBJ1-1; 9 central bases correspond to TRBD1. The CDR3 in this case is CASSITQGAAEAFF. The nucleotide sequence reads as follows: TGTGCCAGTAGTATAACACAGGGGGCGGCTGAAGCTTTCTTT.